This T cell receptor (beta chain) was profiled in a study of blood T cells in healthy people across ages. Findings and limits, study-wide: Versus aged donors, long-lived donors had higher diversity and more naive CD4+ cells.

Sample-barcoded 5' priming and a J-beta primer mix drove a second PCR of 7 to 11 cycles. TCRdb reprocessed the 5' RACE reads with MiXCR, giving one entry per CDR3 protein. The table records some 1.8 million distinct CDR3 sequences, about two fifths of them present only once. This clonotype was picked up a small number of times. What it recognizes is unknown. The sample consisted of blood. This clonotype originated in a human donor in good health.

This chain's CDR3 is CASSPRTSGDTETQYF. In DNA form, the CDR3 reads TGTGCCAGCAGTCCTAGGACTAGCGGGGACACGGAGACCCAGTACTTC. V is TRBV7-8 and J is TRBJ2-5, with 12 bases fitting TRBD2. CDR1 is SGHVS, CDR2 FQNEAQ, per germline. V shed 6 bases, J shed 5 bases, and the junction held 10 bases outside the gene matches. The CDR3 is made up of 16 amino acids. Full variable domain (missing parts from reference TRBV7-8 and TRBJ2-5): GAGVSQSPRYKVAKRGQDVALRCDPISGHVSLFWYQQALGQGPEFLTYFQNEAQLDKSGLPSDRFFAERPEGSVSTLKIQRTQQEDSAVYLCASSPRTSGDTETQYFGPGTRLLVL.